These T cell receptor beta chains were read from a single sample in a study of blood T cell repertoires in COVID-19. The assay was immunoSEQ multiplex PCR, and TCRdb's table has in-frame clones only and misses some. The data contain around 100,000 clones, more than 70% of them singletons. Sequencing was carried out using peripheral blood. These receptors were taken from a human donor in a cohort sampled during active COVID-19. Both conserved end residues are part of each CDR3. The D gene is left open where the match is weak. A row's size may be missing; if present it is once, few, many or a size class.

V	size	J	D	CDR3	DNA
TRBV5-1	-	TRBJ2-1	TRBD2	CASSLGSSGSVNEQFF	TGCGCCAGCAGCTTGGGGTCTAGCGGGAGTGTAAATGAGCAGTTCTTC
TRBV6-5	-	TRBJ1-2	TRBD1	CASSKGAAFYGYTF	TGTGCCAGCAGTAAGGGGGCGGCTTTCTATGGCTACACCTTC
TRBV4-1	-	TRBJ2-6	-	CASSPHIGLYSGANVLTF	TGCGCCAGCAGCCCGCATATCGGACTGTACTCTGGGGCCAACGTCCTGACTTTC
TRBV10-2	once	TRBJ2-3	TRBD2	CASSGPAGVPDTQYF	TGCGCCAGCAGTGGTCCAGCGGGGGTCCCAGATACGCAGTATTTT
TRBV4-3	-	TRBJ2-1	-	CASSQEAEGSHEQFF	TGCGCCAGCAGCCAAGAGGCGGAGGGATCGCATGAGCAGTTCTTC
TRBV6-5	-	TRBJ1-4	-	CASSWTSNEKLFF	TGTGCCAGCAGCTGGACTTCTAATGAAAAACTGTTTTTT
TRBV3-1/TRBV3-2	-	TRBJ2-6	TRBD1	CASSQVTEGYWTGMSSGANVLTF	TGTGCCAGCAGCCAAGTCACGGAAGGCTATTGGACAGGGATGAGCTCTGGGGCCAACGTCCTGACTTTC
TRBV5-4	-	TRBJ2-7	TRBD2	CASSIPRRMRGGPIIYEQYF	TGTGCCAGCAGCATACCCAGACGTATGCGGGGGGGCCCTATCATCTACGAGCAGTACTTC
TRBV7-2	-	TRBJ1-1	-	CASSPWLKTNTEAFF	TGTGCCAGCAGCCCCTGGCTGAAAACGAACACTGAAGCTTTCTTT
TRBV6-5	-	TRBJ1-2	-	CASSSITLGGYGYTF	TGTGCCAGCAGTTCCATTACCCTCGGCGGCTATGGCTACACCTTC
TRBV7-8	-	TRBJ2-5	TRBD1	CASSLGQEETRYF	TGTGCCAGCAGCCTTGGACAGGAAGAGACCCGGTACTTC
TRBV3-1/TRBV3-2	-	TRBJ1-2	TRBD1	CASSQGYAGGRYGYTF	TGTGCCAGCAGCCAAGGATACGCAGGGGGCCGCTATGGCTACACCTTC
TRBV15	-	TRBJ2-7	TRBD1	CATSRNRDRPYEQYF	TGTGCCACCAGCAGGAATCGGGACAGACCCTACGAGCAGTACTTC
TRBV4-1	-	TRBJ2-7	-	CASSQDPAQGRGEQYF	TGCGCCAGCAGCCAAGATCCGGCCCAGGGTAGGGGCGAGCAGTACTTC
TRBV4-3	-	TRBJ1-2	-	CASSQGVGSATF	TGCGCCAGCAGCCAGGGAGTAGGATCGGCAACCTTC
TRBV4-1	-	TRBJ2-1	TRBD2	CASSQSGLARRPGYNEQFF	TGCGCCAGCAGCCAATCGGGACTAGCGCGTCGACCCGGCTACAATGAGCAGTTCTTC
TRBV5-7	few	TRBJ1-2	-	CASSLDARANGYTF	TGTGCCAGCAGCTTGGACGCCAGGGCTAATGGCTACACCTTC
TRBV5-1	once	TRBJ2-7	TRBD1	CASSASQGLYEQYF	TGCGCCAGCAGCGCTTCACAGGGGCTCTACGAGCAGTACTTC
TRBV5-6	-	TRBJ1-4	-	CASSATGGNEKLFF	TGTGCCAGCAGCGCGACAGGAGGTAATGAAAAACTGTTTTTT
TRBV3-1/TRBV3-2	-	TRBJ2-7	-	CASSHTGEQYF	TGTGCCAGCAGCCATACAGGCGAGCAGTACTTC
TRBV5-1	-	TRBJ1-2	-	CASRTGGADYGYTF	TGCGCCAGCAGAACGGGGGGCGCTGATTATGGCTACACCTTC
TRBV9	-	TRBJ1-1	TRBD1	CASSARTGEGPGTEAFF	TGTGCCAGCAGCGCCCGGACAGGGGAAGGTCCGGGCACTGAAGCTTTCTTT
TRBV12-5	-	TRBJ2-1	-	CASGLGLALRGEQFF	TGTGCTAGTGGTTTGGGGCTAGCGCTTCGAGGTGAGCAGTTCTTC
TRBV29-1	once	TRBJ1-4	-	CSVITVGQNEKLFF	TGCAGCGTGATAACGGTTGGACAGAATGAAAAACTGTTTTTT
TRBV18	-	TRBJ2-2	TRBD1	CASSPAGQGAGELFF	TGTGCCAGCTCACCGGCGGGACAGGGGGCCGGGGAGCTGTTTTTT
TRBV3-1/TRBV3-2	once	TRBJ1-6	TRBD1	CASSQDKGTDSSPLHF	TGTGCCAGCAGCCAAGATAAGGGGACAGATAGTTCACCCCTCCACTTT
TRBV7-9	-	TRBJ1-2	-	CASSLAQGSANYGYTF	TGTGCCAGCAGCTTAGCGCAGGGTTCAGCTAACTATGGCTACACCTTC
TRBV6-5	-	TRBJ2-7	TRBD2	CASGTSGRTHEQYF	TGTGCCAGCGGCACTAGCGGGAGGACCCACGAGCAGTACTTC
TRBV12-1	once	TRBJ1-1	-	CASSIRVAEAFF	TGTGCCAGCAGCATCAGGGTGGCTGAAGCTTTCTTT
TRBV10-2	-	TRBJ2-1	TRBD2	CASSELRGGFYNEQFF	TGCGCCAGCAGTGAGTTGCGGGGGGGCTTTTACAATGAGCAGTTCTTC
TRBV5-1	-	TRBJ2-7	-	CASSSTGGLSSYEQYF	TGCGCCAGCAGCTCCACGGGGGGCTTGAGCTCCTACGAGCAGTACTTC
TRBV7-2	-	TRBJ1-1	-	CASSLARRNRDTEAFF	TGTGCCAGCAGCTTAGCGCGAAGAAACAGGGACACTGAAGCTTTCTTT
TRBV5-1	-	TRBJ2-1	TRBD2	CASSRTSGRNNEQFF	TGCGCCAGCAGCCGGACTAGCGGGAGGAACAATGAGCAGTTCTTC
TRBV5-1	once	TRBJ1-2	-	CASSFSSGDYGYTF	TGCGCCAGCAGCTTTAGTTCCGGAGACTATGGCTACACCTTC
TRBV4-3	-	TRBJ2-7	-	CASSQDRSPLYEQYF	TGCGCCAGCAGCCAAGATCGGTCCCCCCTCTACGAGCAGTACTTC
TRBV12-2	-	TRBJ2-1	-	CASRFTGGAEQFF	TGTGCAAGTCGCTTCACAGGGGGCGCGGAGCAGTTCTTC
TRBV5-1	-	TRBJ2-1	TRBD1	CASSPPRTGVVNEQFF	TGCGCCAGCAGCCCTCCGAGGACAGGGGTCGTCAATGAGCAGTTCTTC
TRBV13	-	TRBJ1-2	-	CASSQDRIGGYTF	TGTGCCAGCAGCCAAGACAGAATTGGTGGCTACACCTTC
TRBV15	-	TRBJ2-7	TRBD1	CATSRGQASYEQYF	TGTGCCACCAGCAGGGGACAGGCATCCTACGAGCAGTACTTC
TRBV10-2	-	TRBJ1-1	-	CASKDRGGGTEAFF	TGCGCCAGCAAGGACCGGGGTGGTGGCACTGAAGCTTTCTTT
TRBV7-2	-	TRBJ2-3	-	CASSFGPRGDTQYF	TGTGCCAGCAGCTTTGGCCCTCGGGGAGATACGCAGTATTTT
TRBV5-1	-	TRBJ2-5	TRBD2	CASSLNPAGVQETQYF	TGCGCCAGCAGCTTGAACCCAGCGGGAGTTCAGGAGACCCAGTACTTC
TRBV4-1	-	TRBJ1-1	-	CASSQERVGGSRGTAFF	TGCGCCAGCAGCCAAGAGAGAGTGGGGGGGAGTCGAGGCACAGCTTTCTTT
TRBV6-5	-	TRBJ2-7	TRBD1	CASTQDRYEQYF	TGTGCCAGCACCCAGGACAGGTACGAGCAGTACTTC
TRBV11-2	-	TRBJ2-3	TRBD1	CATRGQSNPDTQYF	TGTGCCACCAGGGGGCAGAGTAACCCAGATACGCAGTATTTT
TRBV5-1	once	TRBJ2-7	TRBD1	CASSLGQADEQYF	TGCGCCAGCAGCTTAGGACAGGCAGACGAGCAGTACTTC
TRBV13	once	TRBJ2-3	TRBD2	CASSPRERTSGGALDTQYF	TGTGCCAGCAGCCCCCGGGAAAGGACTAGCGGGGGGGCTTTGGATACGCAGTATTTT
TRBV29-1	-	TRBJ2-1	TRBD2	CSVNGGAGSNEQFF	TGCAGCGTGAACGGGGGGGCCGGTTCCAATGAGCAGTTCTTC
TRBV5-1	-	TRBJ2-3	-	CASSTGTPLTDTQYF	TGCGCCAGCAGCACCGGGACACCCCTCACAGATACGCAGTATTTT
TRBV29-1	-	TRBJ2-1	-	CSVGTDSYNEQFF	TGCAGCGTCGGGACGGACAGTTACAATGAGCAGTTCTTC
TRBV5-1	-	TRBJ2-5	-	CASSLVSWPPQYF	TGCGCCAGCAGCTTGGTTAGCTGGCCGCCCCAGTACTTC
TRBV5-4	-	TRBJ1-1	TRBD1	CASSLGGQGTEAFF	TGTGCCAGCAGCTTGGGGGGACAGGGCACTGAAGCTTTCTTT
TRBV27	-	TRBJ2-3	TRBD1	CASSLRPGQGALGTDTQYF	TGTGCCAGCAGTCTCCGCCCGGGACAGGGGGCGCTTGGCACAGATACGCAGTATTTT
TRBV11-2	-	TRBJ2-7	TRBD1	CASSLGGQGSYEQYF	TGTGCCAGCAGCTTAGGGGGACAGGGGTCATACGAGCAGTACTTC